This TCR beta chain was observed in a study of cytomegalovirus exposure and HLA in healthy donors. Findings and caveats of the study: It emerged from a later analysis that several of the most significant clusters appeared to be linked to common viral pathogens. Some highly shared sequence variants likely arose as a pipeline artifact.

To note about this clone: What it recognizes is unknown.

The CDR3 runs to 13 residues. Per the germline V gene, CDR1 is MNHEY and CDR2 is SMNVEV (reference sequence). The J segment lost 4 bases and the V segment lost 4 bases, leaving 4 bases of the junction unmatched. The primer mix had 60 Vbeta and 13 Jbeta primers. Sequencing was performed with immunoSEQ multiplex PCR; in TCRdb, only in-frame clones are kept and a portion is missing. This table has about 120,000 clones, 70% to 80% appearing once. The TCR comes from a woman aged 18-35 years in good health and CMV-seronegative. This chain joins TRBV27 and TRBJ2-7; 7 bases map to TRBD2. The sample comprised PBMCs. Written as DNA, the CDR3 is TGTGCCAGCAGTTCGGGGGGAGGGTACGAGCAGTACTTC. It codes for CASSSGGGYEQYF.